One and the same sample provided the 32 T cell receptor beta chains below, sequenced in a study of tumor-infiltrating lymphocytes in primary liver carcinoma. With 500 ng total RNA as template and a constant-region primer, TCR beta cDNA was made. What produced the TCR beta libraries was three nested multiplex PCR rounds using slightly modified ARM-PCR. Investigators reported that the first two PCR rounds, at 10 cycles each, used TRBV1-TRBV30 forward primers with a C-beta reverse primer. MiXCR, applied by TCRdb to the multiplex PCR reads, yields one record per CDR3 protein. This sample has 40,000 to 55,000 distinct CDR3 sequences; less than 85% occur once, and the top ten carry less than 35%. It was from about 20-30 mg of unsorted bulk tissue that RNA and DNA were co-extracted. The specimen was liver tumor tissue from sampling region 5. The sample's subset: tumor region T5, tumor centre. Receptors originate from a man aged 35-49 years with primary liver carcinoma and hepatitis B virus infection.

Concerning this clonotype: At one of its ends the junction is not consistent with the germline gene, which may arise from a read error. The V call is TRBV11-2, the J call TRBJ2-1, with TRBD2 identical over 7 bases. Germline assignment: CDR1 SGHAT and CDR2 FQNNGV. The CDR3 is 16 amino acids. The CDR3 nucleotides are TGTGCCAGCAGCTTGGATATCGGACTAGGCACGGGTGAGCAGTCCTTC. As protein: CASSLDIGLGTGEQSF.

This chain links TRBV29-1 with TRBJ1-2, with D possibly matching TRBD1 (6 bases). Per germline, CDR1 SQVTM and CDR2 ANQGSEA. The CDR3 is made up of 12 amino acids. V gave up 4 bases and J gave up 5 bases, with 11 bases separating them. The CDR3 DNA reads TGCAGCGTTGGAGAGGGGGGATATGGCTACACCTTC. Translation: CSVGEGGYGYTF.

As regards this clonotype: A read error is likely, as this CDR3 ends without the conserved phenylalanine or tryptophan. The chain joins TRBV6-1 to TRBJ2-3, with 10 bases identical to TRBD2. Germline CDR1 is MNHNS and CDR2 is SASEGT. The CDR3 is made up of 15 amino acids. Trimming at V came to 2 bases and at J to 6 bases, leaving 5 bases not matched to a gene. The CDR3 nucleotides read TGTGCCAGCAGTGAACTAGCGGGAGAGACTGATACGCAGTATCTT. Translated, it gives CASSELAGETDTQYL.

This clonotype has just a few counts. The junction shows a germline mismatch at one end, possibly a read error. The rearrangement joins TRBV29-1 to TRBJ2-5, with unresolved D. The CDR3 loop spans 12 amino acids. Germline CDR1 is SQVTM and CDR2 is ANQGSEA. The CDR3 coding sequence is TGCAGCGTTGGTAGGGCCGCTGAGACCCAGTACTTT. Translating it yields CSVGRAAETQYF.

Comments on this clonotype: The CDR3 does not close with the conserved phenylalanine or tryptophan, likely indicating a read error. V gene TRBV6-1 combines with J gene TRBJ2-3; weak D call: TRBD2 (6 bases). Germline CDR1 is MNHNS and CDR2 is SASEGT. The CDR3 spans 14 residues. The CDR3, as DNA: TGTGCCAGCAGTGCGGGAGTTAGCACAGATATGCAGTATTCT. Its protein product is CASSAGVSTDMQYS.

This clonotype came up a few times. The V gene is TRBV28, the J gene TRBJ2-1; 12 bases are a match to TRBD1. V lost 4 bases to trimming and J lost 9 bases; unmatched junction nucleotides: 7. The CDR3 is made up of 15 amino acids. Germline CDR1 and CDR2: MDHEN and SYDVKM. The CDR3 DNA follows: TGTGCCAGCAGTTCCCCGGGACAGGGGGCTGGTGAGCAGTTCTTC. This codes for CASSSPGQGAGEQFF.

Remarks on this clonotype: One end of the junction fails to match germline, which may point to a read error. V usage is TRBV5-1 and J usage is TRBJ2-5; 11 positions agree with TRBD2. In germline, CDR1 is SGHRS, CDR2 YFSETQ. This CDR3 has 16 amino acids. DNA for the CDR3: TGCGGCAGCAGCCCCCTAGCGGGAGGATCACAGGAGACCCAGTACTTC. Protein: CGSSPLAGGSQETQYF.

This clonotype was counted a single time. This CDR3 fails to terminate in the conserved phenylalanine or tryptophan, so it likely reflects a read error. The V and J genes are TRBV4-1 and TRBJ2-5; maybe TRBD1 (5 bases). Germline loops: CDR1 MGHRA, CDR2 YSYEKL. The CDR3 totals 15 residues. The CDR3, as DNA: TGCGCCAGTAGCCGAGAAGAGGACACCCAAGAGACCCAGTACATC. This translates into CASSREEDTQETQYI.

A word on this clonotype: The junction shows a germline mismatch at one end, possibly a read error. The genes are TRBV5-6 and TRBJ2-6; D not certain. The CDR3 is 15 residues long. Germline V CDR1 and CDR2: SGHDT, YYEEEE. This chain's CDR3 is CASSPSVSGANVLTF. CDR3 DNA: TGTGCCAGCAGCCCCAGCGTATCTGGAGCCAACGTCCTGACTTTC.

Details on this clonotype: Germline and junction disagree at one end, which may indicate a read error. J is TRBJ2-1 and V is TRBV6-2 or TRBV6-3, with 16 bases aligning to TRBD2. From germline, CDR1 is MNHEY and CDR2 SVGEGT. The CDR3 sequence is 19 residues long. As DNA, the CDR3 is TGTGCCATCAGTTACTTTCCGGGACTAGCGGGAGGGTCGAGCAATGAGCAGTTCTTC. Encoded protein: CAISYFPGLAGGSSNEQFF.

This clonotype was seen repeatedly, ten times or more. The chain links TRBV6-6 to TRBJ1-1; D uncertain. This CDR3 is built from 12 residues. Trimming pared 2 bases from V and 3 bases from J, leaving 4 bases between. Germline V gives CDR1 MNHNY, CDR2 SVGAGI (reference sequence). CDR3 DNA sequence: TGTGCCAGCAGTTACGGGGACACTGAAGCTTTCTTT. It codes for CASSYGDTEAFF.

This clonotype showed up just once. One junction end does not reproduce the germline sequence, and a read error may be involved. The chain recombines TRBV11-2 with TRBJ2-5, with D maybe TRBD1 (6 bases). The CDR3 is 14 amino acids. Germline V gene data show CDR1 as SGHAT and CDR2 as FQNNGV. The CDR3 sequence: CASTSTGTLLSQYF. The CDR3 DNA is TGTGCTAGCACCTCGACGGGGACATTATTGTCCCAATACTTC. Supplemented by reference TRBV11-2 and TRBJ2-5, the full variable domain reads EAGVAQSPRYKIIEKRQSVAFWCNPISGHATLYWYQQILGQGPKLLIQFQNNGVVDDSQLPKDRFSAERLKGVDSTLKIQPAKLEDSAVYLCASTSTGTLLSQYFGPGTRLLVL.

Worth noting for this clonotype: This may be a read error: a much more frequent sequence differs by one nucleotide. CDR3 amino acids: CVSSSAAYAGGETQYF. The CDR3 nucleotides are TGTGTCAGCAGCTCGGCGGCTTACGCGGGGGGAGAGACCCAGTACTTC. V and J are TRBV5-4 and TRBJ2-5; 8 bases agree with TRBD2. The CDR3 loop spans 16 amino acids. CDR1 is SGHNT, CDR2 YYREEE, per germline (reference sequence).

Concerning this clonotype: Germline is not matched at one junction end, which may reflect a read error. V gene TRBV4-1 combines with J gene TRBJ2-7, with 7 positions matching TRBD2. The CDR3 has 14 amino acids. Germline loops: CDR1 MGHRA, CDR2 YSYEKL. For the CDR3, the DNA is TGCGCCAGCGGAGCGGGGCCGAGCTCCTACGATCAGTACTTC. Amino acid sequence: CASGAGPSSYDQYF.

The sample holds one count of this clonotype. Without the conserved terminal phenylalanine or tryptophan, this CDR3 likely stems from a read error. The chain has TRBV11-2 and TRBJ1-4; no clear D gene. CDR3 length equals 15 residues. Germline CDR1 SGHAT, CDR2 FQNNGV. The CDR3 loop is CASSDYSTTNEKLFI. In DNA, the CDR3 is TGTGCTAGCAGCGACTACAGTACAACTAATGAAAAACTGTTTATT.

This clonotype was recorded many times. The chain recombines TRBV6-4 with TRBJ2-3; 10 nucleotides align to TRBD2. The CDR3 sequence is 15 residues long. CDR1 is MRHNA and CDR2 is SNTAGT in the germline V gene. V shed 3 bases and J 5 bases; nucleotides not matched to a gene: 5. The CDR3 nucleotides are TGTGCCAGCAGTGAGGGGGCTAGCGGGGGAGATACGCAGTATTTT. Its translation is CASSEGASGGDTQYF.

Only a few counts were recorded for this clonotype. The chain uses TRBV18 and TRBJ2-4, with 9 bases aligning to TRBD1. Germline values: CDR1 KGHSH, CDR2 LQKENI. The CDR3 has 16 amino acids. V trimming: 1 base; J trimming: 4 bases; junction bases outside the gene matches: 5. The DNA of the CDR3 is TGTGCCAGCTCACCACGGACCGGGACAGGGAAAAACATTCAGTACTTC. Translation gives CASSPRTGTGKNIQYF.

For this clonotype: A junction end diverges from the germline sequence, so it may reflect a read error. The chain joins TRBV6-1 to TRBJ1-2, with 8 bases aligning to TRBD1. Per the germline V gene, CDR1 is MNHNS and CDR2 is SASEGT. This CDR3 is 14 amino acids long. The CDR3 region has the DNA TGTACCACTCTCATGACAGGGGTGGATTATGGCTACACCTTT. This translates into CTTLMTGVDYGYTF.

A single count supports this clonotype. J is TRBJ2-7 and V is TRBV6-1, with D tentatively TRBD1 or TRBD2 (6 bases each). The CDR3 is made up of 15 amino acids. V lost 7 bases and J lost 6, with 22 bases in between. The germline V gene has CDR1 MNHNS and CDR2 SASEGT. The CDR3 reads CASTPRRGVILEQYF. As DNA, the CDR3 is TGTGCCAGCACCCCTCGAAGGGGGGTCATACTCGAGCAGTACTTC.

At least ten counts were recorded for this clonotype. V is TRBV5-6 and J is TRBJ1-3; no clear D. The CDR3 consists of 13 residues. CDR1 is SGHDT, CDR2 YYEEEE, per germline. Trimming removed 0 bases at V and 4 bases at J, with 5 bases between. The CDR3 spells CASSLGYGNTIYF. The CDR3, as DNA: TGTGCCAGCAGCTTGGGATACGGAAACACCATATATTTT.

The CDR3 sequence: CASNFGSTIGYTF. The CDR3 region has the DNA TGTGCCAGCAACTTTGGCTCAACCATTGGCTACACCTTC. The chain couples TRBV7-3 to TRBJ1-2, with D uncertain. Trimming took off 7 bases at V and 7 bases at J, with 16 bases between the two ends. This CDR3 has 13 amino acids. The germline CDR1 and CDR2 sequences are SGHTA and FQGTGA. Together with reference TRBV7-3 and TRBJ1-2, the CDR3 gives the full variable domain: GAGVSQTPSNKVTEKGKYVELRCDPISGHTALYWYRQSLGQGPEFLIYFQGTGAADDSGLPNDRFFAVRPEGSVSTLKIQRTERGDSAVYLCASNFGSTIGYTFGSGTRLTVV.

This clonotype was counted at least ten times. V is TRBV7-8 and J is TRBJ2-7; TRBD1 matches at 10 bases. This CDR3 region has 13 residues. V dropped 7 bases and J dropped 6; count of bases not matched to a gene: 6. CDR1 and CDR2 from the germline V gene are SGHVS and FQNEAQ. The CDR3: CASNRDRGVEQYF. The CDR3 nucleotides are TGTGCCAGCAACAGGGACAGGGGTGTCGAGCAGTACTTC.

The J gene is TRBJ2-3, the V gene TRBV11-2; no firm D call. The CDR3 runs 14 residues. V lost 5 bases, J lost 3 bases, and 12 bases lay in between. The V gene's germline CDR1 is SGHAT and CDR2 FQNNGV. CDR3 coding DNA: TGTGCCAGCAGCCTCGTAGGTATTACAGATACGCAGTATTTT. Translated, it gives CASSLVGITDTQYF. Drawing the rest from reference TRBV11-2 and TRBJ2-3, the complete variable domain is EAGVAQSPRYKIIEKRQSVAFWCNPISGHATLYWYQQILGQGPKLLIQFQNNGVVDDSQLPKDRFSAERLKGVDSTLKIQPAKLEDSAVYLCASSLVGITDTQYFGPGTRLTVL.

For this clonotype: Its ends do not fully match the called genes, so a read error is possible. V usage is TRBV12-3 or TRBV12-4 and J usage is TRBJ2-1, with 7 bases fitting TRBD2. The CDR3 sequence is 16 residues long. CDR3 nucleotides: TGTGCCACCAGTTTGCGAAGCGGGAACTTCTACAATGAGCAGTTCTTC. Its protein is CATSLRSGNFYNEQFF.

V gene TRBV4-2 combines with J gene TRBJ1-4; D is ambiguous. The length of the CDR3 is 15 residues. V lost 1 base, J lost 7 bases, and 13 bases lay in between. Germline V lookup: CDR1 LGHNA, CDR2 YNFKEQ. The CDR3 is CASSQGDRGCEKLFF. The CDR3, as DNA: TGTGCCAGCAGCCAAGGCGACCGGGGATGTGAAAAACTGTTTTTT.

This clonotype was recorded at least ten times. The gene calls are TRBV6-6 and TRBJ1-4; a weak D match, TRBD1 (5 bases). Trimming stripped 3 bases from V and 7 bases from J, with 15 bases between. The V gene's germline CDR1 is MNHNY and CDR2 SVGAGI (reference sequence). CDR3 length: 15 amino acids. The CDR3 region is CASSYRQRDAEKLFF. In nucleotides, the CDR3 is TGTGCCAGCAGTTATCGACAGCGGGACGCTGAAAAACTGTTTTTT.

This clonotype showed up many times. This chain connects TRBV30 to TRBJ1-4, with D unclear. CDR1 and CDR2 from the germline V gene are GTSNPN and SVGIG (reference sequence). V was trimmed by 5 bases and J by 0 bases, leaving 10 bases between them. This CDR3 spans 14 amino acids. For the CDR3, the DNA is TGTGCCTGGGGCCAGAAAACAACTAATGAAAAACTGTTTTTT. This gives the protein CAWGQKTTNEKLFF.

This clonotype turned up a few times. The rearrangement joins TRBV7-9 to TRBJ1-1; possibly TRBD1 for D (5 bases). The CDR3 consists of 15 residues. Trimming removed 5 bases from V and 1 base from J, with 14 bases in between. The germline CDR1 and CDR2 sequences are SEHNR and FQNEAQ (reference sequence). CDR3 region: CASSPPGGWNTEAFF. The CDR3 region has the DNA TGTGCCAGCAGCCCCCCGGGGGGGTGGAACACTGAAGCTTTCTTT.

Comment on this clonotype: The limits of the CDR3 on the DNA are not certain, so only TCRdb's listed CDR3 is given. The chain employs TRBV12-3 or TRBV12-4 and TRBJ2-1; TRBD2, as called in the table, went unchecked against the DNA. The CDR3 sequence runs 18 residues, both termini included. The CDR3 region is CPSSPRGVGEGSYNEQFF.

The genes are TRBV11-2 and TRBJ2-7; 8 positions agree with TRBD1. The CDR3 is 16 residues long. Germline V lookup: CDR1 SGHAT, CDR2 FQNNGV. CDR3 in amino acids: CISSPPRTGYVYEQYF. The CDR3 DNA follows: TGTATCAGCAGCCCCCCCAGGACAGGGTACGTCTACGAGCAGTACTTC. The full variable domain, with the rest looked up from reference TRBV11-2 and TRBJ2-7, is EAGVAQSPRYKIIEKRQSVAFWCNPISGHATLYWYQQILGQGPKLLIQFQNNGVVDDSQLPKDRFSAERLKGVDSTLKIQPAKLEDSAVYLCISSPPRTGYVYEQYFGPGTRLTVT.

A word on this clonotype: The CDR3 does not end in the conserved phenylalanine or tryptophan, so this is likely a read error. The chain is built from TRBV10-1 and TRBJ2-2; perhaps TRBD1 as D (6 bases). CDR1 is WNHNN and CDR2 is SYGVQD in the germline V gene (reference sequence). V shed 4 bases and J shed 1 base, with 22 bases lying between them. The CDR3 totals 19 residues. The CDR3 DNA is TGCGCCAGCAGTGCCTTATCACAGGGTCCGGGGAGGAACACCGGGGAGCTGTTTTCT. It encodes CASSALSQGPGRNTGELFS.

The chain is built from TRBV29-1 and TRBJ2-5; a possible D gene is TRBD2 (5 bases). The V gene's germline CDR1 is SQVTM and CDR2 ANQGSEA. The CDR3 totals 15 residues. CDR3 coding DNA: TGCGGTGTTGGGAGAGAGTCCTCCCCGGGTGAGACCCAGTACTTC. Its translation: CGVGRESSPGETQYF.